Listed below are T cell receptor beta chains from one sample, sequenced in a study of spatial heterogeneity in lung cancer. TCRdb reprocessed the 5' RACE reads via MiXCR and lists one record per CDR3 protein. The sample includes a few thousand distinct CDR3 sequences, 15% to 20% of them seen just once. Sequencing used lung tumor tissue, obtained at surgery. These receptors were collected from a male donor with early-stage non-small cell lung cancer. Each CDR3 is given with its conserved first and last residue. The order of the fields is V gene, J gene, CDR3 protein.

v_call: TRBV12-3/TRBV12-4
j_call: TRBJ2-7
cdr3_aa: CASSLVGGGLYEQYF

v_call: TRBV19
j_call: TRBJ1-5
cdr3_aa: CASSKQGNQPQHF

v_call: TRBV5-4
j_call: TRBJ2-3
cdr3_aa: CASTSRLAGAVSDTQYF

v_call: TRBV18
j_call: TRBJ2-6
cdr3_aa: CASSQTGTLSSGANVLTF

v_call: TRBV6-2/TRBV6-3
j_call: TRBJ1-1
cdr3_aa: CASSYARGDWNTEAFF

v_call: TRBV12-3/TRBV12-4
j_call: TRBJ2-4
cdr3_aa: CASSPGGPLLSVNIQYF

v_call: TRBV5-4
j_call: TRBJ2-1
cdr3_aa: CASSVDNEQFF

v_call: TRBV11-2
j_call: TRBJ2-5
cdr3_aa: CASSLQRAGETQYF

v_call: TRBV10-2
j_call: TRBJ2-2
cdr3_aa: CASSRKPGQRPNTGELFF

v_call: TRBV4-3
j_call: TRBJ2-7
cdr3_aa: CASSQVTSYEQYF

v_call: TRBV12-3/TRBV12-4
j_call: TRBJ2-6
cdr3_aa: CASSLDRRAPLSGANVLTF

v_call: TRBV11-3
j_call: TRBJ2-6
cdr3_aa: CASSGGISGANVLTF

v_call: TRBV13
j_call: TRBJ2-1
cdr3_aa: CASRVTSSYNEQFF

v_call: TRBV7-9
j_call: TRBJ2-1
cdr3_aa: CASSPRRLAGQTDEQFF

v_call: TRBV5-1
j_call: TRBJ2-5
cdr3_aa: CASSLGGASGKETQYF

v_call: TRBV10-2
j_call: TRBJ2-7
cdr3_aa: CASSETVFEQYF

v_call: TRBV7-6
j_call: TRBJ2-3
cdr3_aa: CASSLGMGRTDTQYF

v_call: TRBV11-3
j_call: TRBJ2-5
cdr3_aa: CASSPGTGLTETQYF

v_call: TRBV7-6
j_call: TRBJ1-1
cdr3_aa: CASSSVSSEAFF

v_call: TRBV7-8
j_call: TRBJ1-1
cdr3_aa: CASSSWENTEAFF

v_call: TRBV27
j_call: TRBJ1-1
cdr3_aa: CASSLGTGRAFF